Presented here are 9 T cell receptor beta chains from one specimen sequenced in a study of blood T cell repertoires in COVID-19. Some clones are missing from TCRdb's copy, which holds only in-frame ones; the method was immunoSEQ multiplex PCR. The sample yields roughly 130,000 clones, just under 85% seen once. Sequenced: peripheral blood. These receptors were obtained from a woman older than 75 with acute or convalescent COVID-19.

The genes are TRBV2 and TRBJ2-7, with 8 bases matching TRBD2. Germline loops: CDR1 SNHLY, CDR2 FYNNEI. The junction had 16 bases not matched to a gene; V was cut back by 5 bases and J by 4 bases. CDR3 size: 17 residues. The CDR3 here is CASSRGGTIAGMYEQYF. CDR3 nucleotide sequence: TGTGCCAGCAGTAGAGGGGGGACTATAGCGGGGATGTACGAGCAGTACTTC.

As to this clone: Compared with germline, one end of the junction differs, possibly owing to a read error. The chain carries TRBV7-7 and TRBJ2-5, with D possibly matching TRBD2 (5 bases). The CDR3 contains 15 residues. Per the germline V gene, CDR1 is SSHAT and CDR2 is FNYEAQ (reference sequence). For the CDR3, the DNA is TGTGCTAGCAGCCCGCAAACGGGGAAACAAGAGACCCAGTACTTC. Its protein product is CASSPQTGKQETQYF. The full variable domain, in which reference TRBV7-7 and TRBJ2-5 provide the parts outside the CDR3, is GAGVSQSPRYKVTKRGQDVTLRCDPISSHATLYWYQQALGQGPEFLTYFNYEAQPDKSGLPSDRFSAERPEGSISTLTIQRTEQRDSAMYRCASSPQTGKQETQYFGPGTRLLVL.

This chain links TRBV9 with TRBJ1-2; D not resolved. This CDR3 contains 19 residues. V was pared by 4 bases and J by 4 bases, with 29 bases between. Germline V gene sequence: CDR1 SGDLS, CDR2 YYNGEE. CDR3 coding DNA: TGTGCCAGCAGCATCGCCCGTGGAGGGCACCCCGAGGAAACCTATGGCTACACCTTC. This codes for CASSIARGGHPEETYGYTF.

The chain has TRBV5-1 and TRBJ1-3; no firm D call. V was cut by 4 bases and J by 4 bases, with 15 bases left in between. Germline V gives CDR1 SGHRS, CDR2 YFSETQ. CDR3 size: 15 residues. The CDR3 DNA reads TGCGCCAGCAGCCTCTCAACCCAGGCCGGAAACACCATATATTTT. It yields the protein CASSLSTQAGNTIYF.

The chain carries TRBV19 and TRBJ1-1; possible D gene TRBD1, 6 bases. CDR3 length: 16 residues. Germline values: CDR1 LNHDA, CDR2 SQIVND (reference sequence). V gave up 2 bases and J gave up 5 bases, with 18 bases separating them. The CDR3 here is CASSIQGHPSSTEAFF. The DNA for the CDR3 is TGTGCCAGTAGTATACAGGGACACCCATCTTCTACTGAAGCTTTCTTT.

This clone has only one observation. This chain uses TRBV7-3 with TRBJ1-1; 7 nucleotides match TRBD1. Trimming took 4 bases from V and 1 from J; bases not matched to a gene: 9. The CDR3 is made up of 16 amino acids. The germline V gene encodes CDR1 SGHTA and CDR2 FQGTGA. CDR3 region: CASSSRPDRANTEAFF. In DNA, the CDR3 is TGTGCCAGCAGCTCCCGACCTGACAGGGCGAACACTGAAGCTTTCTTT.

V is TRBV6-5 and J is TRBJ2-2, with TRBD2 as a possible D gene (6 bases). Germline V gene lookup returns CDR1 MNHEY and CDR2 SVGAGI. This CDR3 region has 15 residues. V was cut by 1 base and J by 5 bases, with 11 bases left in between. The CDR3 protein is CASSYFPSETGELFF. The CDR3 DNA sequence: TGTGCCAGCAGTTACTTTCCTAGCGAAACCGGGGAGCTGTTTTTT.

This clone was detected once. The genes are TRBV7-9 and TRBJ1-4, with 7 bases fitting TRBD1. Germline V lookup: CDR1 SEHNR, CDR2 FQNEAQ (reference sequence). The J segment lost 5 bases and the V segment lost 4 bases, leaving 13 bases of the junction unmatched. CDR3 length: 17 residues. CDR3 in amino acids: CASSYLYGDRINEKLFF. The CDR3 coding sequence is TGTGCCAGCAGCTACCTGTACGGGGACAGAATCAATGAAAAACTGTTTTTT.

The chain couples TRBV6-5 to TRBJ1-5; D uncertain. Germline V CDR1 and CDR2: MNHEY, SVGAGI. The CDR3 consists of 16 residues. V was trimmed by 0 bases and J by 0 bases, leaving 9 bases between them. The CDR3 nucleotides are TGTGCCAGCAGTTACTCTGCAGGAAATAGCAATCAGCCCCAGCATTTT. This encodes CASSYSAGNSNQPQHF.